This T cell receptor beta chain was documented in a study of CD8 T cells in Susac syndrome. Trimming removed 4 bases at V and 3 bases at J, with 10 bases between. CDR1 SQVTM and CDR2 ANQGSEA come from the germline V gene. The CDR3 runs to 13 residues. RNA amounts of about 0.5 to 1 ug underwent reverse transcription with random hexamers. TCRdb reprocessed the immunoSEQ multiplex PCR reads with MiXCR, giving one entry per CDR3 protein. The table includes around 200,000 distinct CDR3 sequences, around 95% detected once. The TCR was taken from a human donor in good health. Sequencing was carried out using CD4+ T cells from PBMCs. V usage is TRBV29-1 and J usage is TRBJ1-5; D gene unclear. In DNA form, the CDR3 reads TGCAGCGTTGGGACGGAAATCAATCAGCCCCAGCATTTT. Its protein product is CSVGTEINQPQHF. Looking up the rest from reference TRBV29-1 and TRBJ1-5 gives the full variable domain: SAVISQKPSRDICQRGTSLTIQCQVDSQVTMMFWYRQQPGQSLTLIATANQGSEATYESGFVIDKFPISRPNLTFSTLTVSNMSPEDSSIYLCSVGTEINQPQHFGDGTRLSIL.